One sample yielded the 7 T cell receptor beta chains listed below, sequenced in a study of blood T cell repertoires in COVID-19. The repertoire was sequenced with immunoSEQ multiplex PCR; TCRdb's copy has only in-frame clones and lacks some. This sample yields over 60,000 clones, of which around 86% are seen a single time; about 0.93% belongs to the top ten. The sequenced sample was peripheral blood. The source of these receptors is a man between 65 and 85 years old with acute or convalescent COVID-19.

The rearrangement joins TRBV29-1 to TRBJ1-5; perhaps TRBD1 as D (5 bases). With 1 base removed from V and 0 bases from J, the gap between germline ends came to 13 bases. The germline gives CDR1 SQVTM, CDR2 ANQGSEA. The CDR3 has 16 amino acids. CDR3 sequence (DNA): TGCAGCGTTGAAGTGGGGGGGGGTGGTAGCAATCAGCCCCAGCATTTT. Its translation: CSVEVGGGGSNQPQHF.

This rearrangement joins TRBV2 to TRBJ1-6; unclear D gene. The germline gives CDR1 SNHLY, CDR2 FYNNEI. The CDR3 consists of 13 residues. V lost 11 bases to trimming and J lost 8 bases, with 16 bases between them. The CDR3, as DNA: TGTGCCGGAACGACCGCGGAAGATTCACCCCTCCACTTT. This sequence encodes CAGTTAEDSPLHF.

This chain connects TRBV6-5 to TRBJ2-7; D is possibly TRBD2 (6 bases). This CDR3 is built from 15 residues. CDR1 is MNHEY and CDR2 is SVGAGI in the germline V gene. Trimming cost V 7 bases and J 0 bases, with 16 bases left between them. The CDR3 loop is CASTSRLESSYEQYF. In DNA form, the CDR3 reads TGTGCCAGCACCTCTCGACTAGAAAGCTCCTACGAGCAGTACTTC.

V usage is TRBV6-1 and J usage is TRBJ1-6; 8 nucleotides line up with TRBD1. Germline assignment: CDR1 MNHNS and CDR2 SASEGT. This CDR3 is 13 amino acids long. The trim removed 11 bases at V and 11 bases at J, leaving 11 bases unmatched. Here the CDR3 reads CAATSGTGTPLHF. CDR3 nucleotides: TGTGCCGCCACCTCCGGGACAGGCACACCCCTCCACTTT.

The gene calls are TRBV7-3 and TRBJ2-1; 8 bases are a match to TRBD2. This CDR3 contains 17 residues. Germline assignment: CDR1 SGHTA and CDR2 FQGTGA. With V trimmed by 5 bases and J by 6 bases, 15 bases remained unmatched. The CDR3 region is CASSHPGGASPLNEQFF. The CDR3 nucleotides are TGTGCCAGCAGCCATCCGGGGGGGGCGAGCCCCCTCAATGAGCAGTTCTTC.

V gene TRBV6-5 combines with J gene TRBJ1-5, with 8 bases identical to TRBD1. Per germline, CDR1 MNHEY and CDR2 SVGAGI. The CDR3 has 13 amino acids. The J segment lost 7 bases and the V segment lost 6 bases, leaving 5 bases of the junction unmatched. The CDR3 loop reads CASSRGQGQPQHF. DNA of the CDR3: TGTGCCAGCAGCCGAGGACAGGGCCAGCCCCAGCATTTT.

The chain carries TRBV5-8 and TRBJ1-2; a weak D match, TRBD1 (5 bases). The CDR3 extends over 13 amino acids. Germline CDR1 is SGHTS and CDR2 is YDEGEE. With 0 bases removed from V and 8 bases from J, the gap between germline ends came to 11 bases. CDR3 residues: CASSLEKGRGYTF. The CDR3 DNA reads as TGTGCCAGCAGCTTGGAGAAGGGGCGCGGCTACACCTTC.